This TCR beta chain was identified during a study of T-cell memory formation after mild COVID-19. The overall study: In these data, TCR clusters were largely donor specific. Whole-study findings and limits: Chiefly within CM and EM were the contracting CD4+ clones; CD8+ ones were within EMRA.

Details on this clonotype: As yet, its antigen is unknown. The junction departs from germline at one end; a sequencing error may be responsible.

One entry per CDR3 protein, called by TCRdb with MiXCR from the 5' RACE reads. The sample lists approximately 450,000 distinct CDR3 sequences; about 18% were seen once. Germline CDR1 is SSHAT and CDR2 is FNYEAQ (reference sequence). This CDR3 region has 15 residues. The source is an adult woman who had mild COVID-19 (a few samples of this study predate the infection). Cell type and time point are not known. The sample comprised PBMCs or a T cell subset sorted from them (not recorded which). The chain couples TRBV7-7 to TRBJ2-2, with D maybe TRBD1 (7 bases). CDR3 coding DNA: TGTGCTAGCAGCTCGTCAGGGGGGTGGACCGGGGAGCTGTTTTTT. It translates to CASSSSGGWTGELFF.